This T cell receptor (beta chain) was identified in a study of shared clonotypes between healthy human individuals. Here immunoSEQ multiplex PCR was the method, and the copy in TCRdb shows in-frame clones only, minus some. The sample records roughly 200,000 clones, 65% to 80% being singletons. This clone was observed a few times. The sequencing input was memory CD4+ T cells sorted from blood. Described subset: CD45RA-negative fraction. This receptor was taken from a young man in good health.

The DNA for the CDR3 is TGTGCCAGCCGACGTCCCGGGACAGGGGGGAGGGCTGAAGCTTTCTTT. Translation gives CASRRPGTGGRAEAFF. The chain uses TRBV28 and TRBJ1-1; 11 positions agree with TRBD1. This CDR3 comprises 16 residues. From germline, CDR1 is MDHEN and CDR2 SYDVKM. Trimming at V came to 8 bases and at J to 6 bases, leaving 14 bases not matched to a gene.